In this sample, the clone carrying this TCR beta chain turned up many times. Unique molecular identifiers were incorporated into the prepared TCRbeta library. TCRdb passed the PCR reads through MiXCR, listing each CDR3 protein once. The repertoire holds almost 400,000 distinct CDR3 sequences, with just over 20% as singletons. The data stem from a study of T-cell reconstitution after alpha-beta-depleted transplantation in children. This CDR3 has 12 amino acids. Trimming shortened V by 5 bases and J by 6 bases, and 8 bases separated the two germline ends. This chain links TRBV12-3 or TRBV12-4 with TRBJ2-1, with a possible D match to TRBD2 (6 bases). The sequence derives from a human donor who donated a stem cell graft to a child with acute myeloid leukemia. The specimen comprised PBMCs from the stem cell graft donor, sampled from the stem cell graft. The CDR3 DNA sequence: TGTGCCAGCAGTCGGACTACCAATGAGCAGTTCTTC. This encodes CASSRTTNEQFF.